Here is one T cell receptor (beta chain) with its context. Its antigen is unidentified. The data are from a study of identical twins. Study-level results: Modelling approaches yielded underestimates of out-of-frame TCR alpha sharing between monozygotic twins. Low generation-probability sequences were in excess among twin-shared out-of-frame alpha sequences.

Template switching supplied a universal primer site; unique molecular identifiers were carried on the cDNA. One entry per CDR3 protein results from TCRdb running MiXCR on the 5' RACE reads. The sample consists of some 1,700,000 distinct CDR3 sequences, 32% of them appearing once. Only healthy Caucasians were included as donors. There are 16 residues in the CDR3. Germline V gives CDR1 SGHDN, CDR2 FVKESK. V trimming: 4 bases; J trimming: 2 bases; junction bases outside the gene matches: 5. V gene TRBV14 combines with J gene TRBJ2-2, with 9 bases identical to TRBD1. Sequencing was performed on cord blood. The sequence derives from a newborn girl in good health. CDR3 coding DNA: TGTGCCAGCAGCCGGGGACAGGGAGCAAACACCGGGGAGCTGTTTTTT. This translates into CASSRGQGANTGELFF. Drawing the rest from reference TRBV14 and TRBJ2-2, the complete variable domain is EAGVTQFPSHSVIEKGQTVTLRCDPISGHDNLYWYRRVMGKEIKFLLHFVKESKQDESGMPNNRFLAERTGGTYSTLKVQPAELEDSGVYFCASSRGQGANTGELFFGEGSRLTVL.